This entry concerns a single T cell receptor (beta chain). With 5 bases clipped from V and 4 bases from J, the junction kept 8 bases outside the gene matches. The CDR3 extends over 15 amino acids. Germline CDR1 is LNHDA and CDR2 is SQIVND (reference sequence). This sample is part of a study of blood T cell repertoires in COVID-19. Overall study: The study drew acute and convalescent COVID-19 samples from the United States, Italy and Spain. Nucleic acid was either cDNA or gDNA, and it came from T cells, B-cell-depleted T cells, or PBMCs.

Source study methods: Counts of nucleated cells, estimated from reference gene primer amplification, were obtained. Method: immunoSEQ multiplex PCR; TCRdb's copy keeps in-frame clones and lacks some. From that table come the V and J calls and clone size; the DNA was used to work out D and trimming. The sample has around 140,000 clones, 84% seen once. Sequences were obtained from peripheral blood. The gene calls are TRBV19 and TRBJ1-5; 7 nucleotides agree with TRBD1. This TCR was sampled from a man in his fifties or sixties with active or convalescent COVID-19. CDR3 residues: CASSLQGTRNQPQHF. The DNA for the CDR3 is TGTGCCAGTAGTCTACAGGGGACACGGAATCAGCCCCAGCATTTT.